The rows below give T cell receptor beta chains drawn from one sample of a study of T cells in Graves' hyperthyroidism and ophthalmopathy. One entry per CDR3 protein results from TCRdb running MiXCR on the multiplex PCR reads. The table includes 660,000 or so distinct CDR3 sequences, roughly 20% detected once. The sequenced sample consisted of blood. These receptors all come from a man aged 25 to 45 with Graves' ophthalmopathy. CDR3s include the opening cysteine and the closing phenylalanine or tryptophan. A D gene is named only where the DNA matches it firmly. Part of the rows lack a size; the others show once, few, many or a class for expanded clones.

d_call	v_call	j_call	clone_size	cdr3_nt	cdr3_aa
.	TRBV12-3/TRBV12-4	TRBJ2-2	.	TGTGCCAGCACCCGCCGGGAGCACGCCGGGGAGCTGTTTTTT	CASTRREHAGELFF
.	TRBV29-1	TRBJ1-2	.	TGCAGCGTTGAAGTTCGGCGCGGCTACACCTTC	CSVEVRRGYTF
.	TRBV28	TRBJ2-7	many	TGTGCCAGCAGTTTCCCCACAAACAGGGTCCACGAGCAGTACTTC	CASSFPTNRVHEQYF
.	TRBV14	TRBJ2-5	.	TGTGCCAGCAGCCAAATTCGCCGGCTTGAGGTGACCCAGTACTTC	CASSQIRRLEVTQYF
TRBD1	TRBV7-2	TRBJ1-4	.	TGTGCCAGCAGCTTGGACAGGGGGCTTGAAAAACTGTTTTTT	CASSLDRGLEKLFF
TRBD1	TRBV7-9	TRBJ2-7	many	TGTGCCAGCAGCTCCCCGACCAGGGGGTCGTACGAGCAGTACTTC	CASSSPTRGSYEQYF
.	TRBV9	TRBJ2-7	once	TGTGCCAGCAGCGTTTGGTTGGGGAGCGAGCAGTACTTC	CASSVWLGSEQYF
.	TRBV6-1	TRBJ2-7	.	TGTGCCAGCAGTTTTACCCTGACTAGAAGCGCTCACTACGAGCAGTACTTC	CASSFTLTRSAHYEQYF
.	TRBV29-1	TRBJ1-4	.	TGCAGCGTTGTTGTTGGGACTAATGAAAAACTGTTTTTT	CSVVVGTNEKLFF
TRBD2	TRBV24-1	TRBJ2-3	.	TGTGCCACCAGCTTCCCGGGACTAGCGCGAGGGGAAGCAGATACGCAGTATTTT	CATSFPGLARGEADTQYF
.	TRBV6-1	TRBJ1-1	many	TGTGCCAGCAGGCAGACGAACACTGAAGCTTTCTTT	CASRQTNTEAFF